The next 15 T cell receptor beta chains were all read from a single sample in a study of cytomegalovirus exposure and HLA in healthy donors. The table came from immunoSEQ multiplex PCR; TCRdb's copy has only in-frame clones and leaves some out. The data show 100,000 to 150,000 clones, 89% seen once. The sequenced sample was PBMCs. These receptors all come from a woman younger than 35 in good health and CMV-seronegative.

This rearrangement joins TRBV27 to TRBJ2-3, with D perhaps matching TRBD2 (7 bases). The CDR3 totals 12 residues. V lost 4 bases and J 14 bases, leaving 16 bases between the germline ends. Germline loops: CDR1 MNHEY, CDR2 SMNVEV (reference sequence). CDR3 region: CASSSQGGLWYF. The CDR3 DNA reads TGTGCCAGCAGTTCACAGGGAGGGTTGTGGTATTTT.

The CDR3: CASSGSPGQLNQPQHF. The CDR3 region has the DNA TGTGCCAGCAGTGGGTCGCCGGGACAGCTGAATCAGCCCCAGCATTTT. V and J are TRBV6-6 and TRBJ1-5; 7 bases are shared with TRBD1. There are 16 residues in the CDR3. J lost 4 bases, V lost 5 bases, and 11 bases had no gene match. The germline V gene encodes CDR1 MNHNY and CDR2 SVGAGI (reference sequence).

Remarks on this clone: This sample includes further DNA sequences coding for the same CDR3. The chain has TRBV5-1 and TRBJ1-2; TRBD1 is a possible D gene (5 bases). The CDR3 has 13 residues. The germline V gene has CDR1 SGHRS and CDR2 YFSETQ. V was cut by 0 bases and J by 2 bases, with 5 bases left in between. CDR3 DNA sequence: TGCGCCAGCAGCTTGGACAGGAACTATGGCTACACCTTC. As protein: CASSLDRNYGYTF.

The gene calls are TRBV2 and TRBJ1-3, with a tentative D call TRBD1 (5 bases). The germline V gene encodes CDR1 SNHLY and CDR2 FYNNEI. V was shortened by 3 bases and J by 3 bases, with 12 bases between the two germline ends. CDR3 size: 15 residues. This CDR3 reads CASSESRANGNTIYF. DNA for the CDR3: TGTGCCAGCAGTGAGTCCAGGGCGAATGGAAACACCATATATTTT.

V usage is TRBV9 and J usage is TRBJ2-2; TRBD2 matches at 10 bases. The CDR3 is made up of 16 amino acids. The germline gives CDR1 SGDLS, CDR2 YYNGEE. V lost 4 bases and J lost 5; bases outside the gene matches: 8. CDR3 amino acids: CASSTTSGISTGELFF. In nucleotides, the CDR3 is TGTGCCAGCAGCACAACTAGCGGGATTTCTACCGGGGAGCTGTTTTTT. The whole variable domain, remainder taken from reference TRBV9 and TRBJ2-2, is DSGVTQTPKHLITATGQRVTLRCSPRSGDLSVYWYQQSLDQGLQFLIQYYNGEERAKGNILERFSAQQFPDLHSELNLSSLELGDSALYFCASSTTSGISTGELFFGEGSRLTVL.

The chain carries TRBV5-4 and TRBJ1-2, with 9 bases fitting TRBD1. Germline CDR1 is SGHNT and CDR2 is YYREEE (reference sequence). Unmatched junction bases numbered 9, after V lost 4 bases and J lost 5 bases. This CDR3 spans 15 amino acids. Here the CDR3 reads CASSADRGGRYGYTF. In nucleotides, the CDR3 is TGTGCCAGCAGCGCGGACAGGGGAGGCAGGTATGGCTACACCTTC.

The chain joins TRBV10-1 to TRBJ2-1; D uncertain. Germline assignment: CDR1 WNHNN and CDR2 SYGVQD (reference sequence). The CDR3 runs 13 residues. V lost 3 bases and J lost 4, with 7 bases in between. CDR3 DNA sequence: TGCGCCAGCAGTGATAATTTATACAATGAGCAGTTCTTC. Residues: CASSDNLYNEQFF.

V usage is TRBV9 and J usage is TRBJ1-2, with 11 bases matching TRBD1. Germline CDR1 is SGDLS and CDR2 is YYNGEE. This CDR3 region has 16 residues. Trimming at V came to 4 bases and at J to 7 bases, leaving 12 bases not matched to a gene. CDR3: CASSPWTGGAYFGYTF. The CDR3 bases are TGTGCCAGCAGCCCATGGACAGGGGGCGCTTATTTTGGCTACACCTTC. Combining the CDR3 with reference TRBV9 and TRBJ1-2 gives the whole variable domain DSGVTQTPKHLITATGQRVTLRCSPRSGDLSVYWYQQSLDQGLQFLIQYYNGEERAKGNILERFSAQQFPDLHSELNLSSLELGDSALYFCASSPWTGGAYFGYTFGSGTRLTVV.

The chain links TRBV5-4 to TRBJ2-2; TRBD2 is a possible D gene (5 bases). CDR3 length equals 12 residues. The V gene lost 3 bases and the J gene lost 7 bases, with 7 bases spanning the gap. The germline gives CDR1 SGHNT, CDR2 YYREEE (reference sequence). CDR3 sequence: CASSSTSGELFF. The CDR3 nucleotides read TGTGCCAGCAGCTCTACTAGCGGGGAGCTGTTTTTT.

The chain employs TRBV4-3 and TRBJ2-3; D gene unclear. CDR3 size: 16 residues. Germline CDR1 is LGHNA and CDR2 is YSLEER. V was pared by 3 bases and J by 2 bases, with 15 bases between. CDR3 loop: CASSHATYDNTDTQYF. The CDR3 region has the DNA TGCGCCAGCAGCCATGCAACTTATGACAACACAGATACGCAGTATTTT.

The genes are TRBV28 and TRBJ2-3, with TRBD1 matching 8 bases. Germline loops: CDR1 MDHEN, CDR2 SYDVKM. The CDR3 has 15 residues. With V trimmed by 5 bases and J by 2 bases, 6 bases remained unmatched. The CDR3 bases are TGTGCCAGCAGTCCCCGGACAGGGACCACAGATACGCAGTATTTT. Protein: CASSPRTGTTDTQYF.

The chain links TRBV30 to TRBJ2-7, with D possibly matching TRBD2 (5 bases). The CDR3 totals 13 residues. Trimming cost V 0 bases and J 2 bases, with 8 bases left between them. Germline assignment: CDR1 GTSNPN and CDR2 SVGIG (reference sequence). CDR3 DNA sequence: TGTGCCTGGAGTGTAGAGGGTCCCTACGAGCAGTACTTC. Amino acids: CAWSVEGPYEQYF. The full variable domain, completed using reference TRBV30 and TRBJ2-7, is SQTIHQWPATLVQPVGSPLSLECTVEGTSNPNLYWYRQAAGRGLQLLFYSVGIGQISSEVPQNLSASRPQDRQFILSSKKLLLSDSGFYLCAWSVEGPYEQYFGPGTRLTVT.

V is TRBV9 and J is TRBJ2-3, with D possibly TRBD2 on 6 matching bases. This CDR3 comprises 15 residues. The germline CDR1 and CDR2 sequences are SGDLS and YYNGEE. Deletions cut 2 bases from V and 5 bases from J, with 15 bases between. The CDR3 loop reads CASSVFGGARDTQYF. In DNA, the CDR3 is TGTGCCAGCAGCGTCTTCGGGGGAGCCCGAGATACGCAGTATTTT.

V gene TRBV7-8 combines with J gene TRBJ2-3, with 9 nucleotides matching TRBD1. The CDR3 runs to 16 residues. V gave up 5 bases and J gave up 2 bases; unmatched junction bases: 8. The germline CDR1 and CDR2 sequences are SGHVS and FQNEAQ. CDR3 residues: CASSPSRDRVTDTQYF. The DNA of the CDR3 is TGTGCCAGCAGCCCTAGCCGGGACAGGGTCACAGATACGCAGTATTTT.

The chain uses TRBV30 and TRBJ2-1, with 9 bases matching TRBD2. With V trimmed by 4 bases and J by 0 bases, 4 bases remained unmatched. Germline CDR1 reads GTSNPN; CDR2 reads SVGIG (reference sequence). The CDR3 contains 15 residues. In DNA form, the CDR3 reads TGTGCCTGGACGTTTAGCGGGGGCTCCTACAATGAGCAGTTCTTC. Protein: CAWTFSGGSYNEQFF.